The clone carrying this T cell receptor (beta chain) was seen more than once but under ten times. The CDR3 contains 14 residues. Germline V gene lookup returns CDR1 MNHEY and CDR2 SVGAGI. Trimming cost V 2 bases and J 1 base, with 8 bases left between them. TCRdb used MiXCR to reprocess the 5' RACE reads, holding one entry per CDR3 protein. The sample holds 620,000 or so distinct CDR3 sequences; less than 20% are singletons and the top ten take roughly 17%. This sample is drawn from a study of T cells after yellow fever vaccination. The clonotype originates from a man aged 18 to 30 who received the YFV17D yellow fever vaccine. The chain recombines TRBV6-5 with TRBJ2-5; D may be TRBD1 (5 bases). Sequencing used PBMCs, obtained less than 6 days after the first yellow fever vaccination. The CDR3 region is CASSYQGTQETQYF. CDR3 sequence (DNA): TGTGCCAGCAGTTACCAGGGAACCCAAGAGACCCAGTACTTC.